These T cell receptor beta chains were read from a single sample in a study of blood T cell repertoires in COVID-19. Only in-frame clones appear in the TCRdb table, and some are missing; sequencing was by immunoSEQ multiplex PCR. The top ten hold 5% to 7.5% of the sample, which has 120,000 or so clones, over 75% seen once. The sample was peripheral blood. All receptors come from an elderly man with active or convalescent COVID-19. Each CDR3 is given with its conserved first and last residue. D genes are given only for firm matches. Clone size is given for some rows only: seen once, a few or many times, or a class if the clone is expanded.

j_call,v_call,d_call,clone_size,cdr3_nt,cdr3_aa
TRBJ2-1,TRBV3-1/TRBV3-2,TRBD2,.,TGTGCCAGCAGCCAAGGGTCCTGGACTAGCTACAATGAGCAGTTCTTC,CASSQGSWTSYNEQFF
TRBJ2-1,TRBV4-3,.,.,TGCGCCAGCAGCCCCTCATGGGTGGGGGCCAATGAGCAGTTCTTC,CASSPSWVGANEQFF
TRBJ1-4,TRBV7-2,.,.,TGTGCCAGCAGCCTTTCAGTTGCAACTAATGAAAAACTGTTTTTT,CASSLSVATNEKLFF
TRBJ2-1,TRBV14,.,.,TGTGCCAGCAGGTCGACTAGTTCCTCCTACAATGAGCAGTTCTTC,CASRSTSSSYNEQFF
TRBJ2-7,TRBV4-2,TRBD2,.,TGTGCCAGCAGCCCCTTGAGCGGGAGAAGAGAGCAGTACTTC,CASSPLSGRREQYF
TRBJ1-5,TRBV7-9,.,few,TGTGCCAGCAGCTTTACCGGGTCCGGTCAGCCCCAGCATTTT,CASSFTGSGQPQHF
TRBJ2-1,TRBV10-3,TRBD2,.,TGTGCCATCAGGCCCGGGACTAGCGTAACCGATGAGCAGTTCTTC,CAIRPGTSVTDEQFF
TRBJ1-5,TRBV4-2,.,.,TGTGCCAGCAGCCAAGATTTGCGGGGGCATGGACAGCCCCAGCATTTT,CASSQDLRGHGQPQHF
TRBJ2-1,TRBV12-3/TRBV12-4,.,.,TGTGCCAGCAGACCAACAGGGTGGAATGAGCAGTTCTTC,CASRPTGWNEQFF
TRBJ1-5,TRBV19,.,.,TGTGCCAGTAGGACTAGGGGGGGCAACAATCAGCCCCAGCATTTT,CASRTRGGNNQPQHF
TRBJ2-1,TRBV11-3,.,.,TGTGCCAGCAGCTTAGAGGGAGGGGGTGTCAATGAGCAGTTCTTC,CASSLEGGGVNEQFF
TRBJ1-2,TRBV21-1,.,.,TGTGCCAGCAGGAAGGGAGGGGATGGCTACACCTTC,CASRKGGDGYTF
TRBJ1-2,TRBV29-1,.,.,TGCAGCGTTGAGGTCGGACAGATCTATGGCTACACCTTC,CSVEVGQIYGYTF
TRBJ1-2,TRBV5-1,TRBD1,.,TGCGCCAGCAGCTTACAGGGGGCCTATGGCTACACCTTC,CASSLQGAYGYTF
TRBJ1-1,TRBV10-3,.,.,TGTGCCATCAGTGCGAGCACTGAAGCTTTCTTT,CAISASTEAFF
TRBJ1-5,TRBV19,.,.,TGTGCCAGTAGTACCTCGGGGGGAAGGGATCAGCCCCAGCATTTT,CASSTSGGRDQPQHF
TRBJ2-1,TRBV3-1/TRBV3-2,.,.,TGTGCCAGCAGCCACGGACAGAACAATGAGCAGTTCTTC,CASSHGQNNEQFF
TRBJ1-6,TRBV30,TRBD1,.,TGTGCCTGGAAAATGGGACAGGCAAATTCACCCCTCCACTTT,CAWKMGQANSPLHF
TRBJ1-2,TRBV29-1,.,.,TGCAGCGTTGAAGTGGGGGCAAATGGCTACACCTTC,CSVEVGANGYTF
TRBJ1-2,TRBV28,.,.,TGTGCCAGCAGTGCAACAGTCTATGGCTACACCTTC,CASSATVYGYTF
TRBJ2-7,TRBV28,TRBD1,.,TGTGCCAGCATCTCTGACAGGGGGCCTTACGAGCAGTACTTC,CASISDRGPYEQYF
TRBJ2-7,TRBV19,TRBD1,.,TGTGCCAGTAGTGTCCAGGGGGTGTCGCGTAGCGAGCAGTACTTC,CASSVQGVSRSEQYF
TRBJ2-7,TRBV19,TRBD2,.,TGTGCCAGTAGTCCGGGACTAGCGGTCTCCTACGAGCAGTACTTC,CASSPGLAVSYEQYF
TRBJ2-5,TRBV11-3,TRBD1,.,TGTGCCAGCAGCGGGACAGGTCGGGAGACCCAGTACTTC,CASSGTGRETQYF
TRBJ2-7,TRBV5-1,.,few,TGCGCCAGCAGCCCTCCGACACTCCGATCCTACGAGCAGTACTTC,CASSPPTLRSYEQYF
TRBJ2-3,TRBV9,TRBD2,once,TGTGCCAGCAGCGGGACTAGCAGGGATACGCAGTATTTT,CASSGTSRDTQYF
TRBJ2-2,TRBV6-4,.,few,TGTGCCAGCAGTGAGGAGGGAAGCACCGGGGAGCTGTTTTTT,CASSEEGSTGELFF
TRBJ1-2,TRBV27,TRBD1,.,TGTGCCAGCAGCTCCACAGGGGCCTATGGCTACACCTTC,CASSSTGAYGYTF
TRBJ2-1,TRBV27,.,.,TGTGCCAGCAGTTTTCTAGGGGCGAGGTACAATGAGCAGTTCTTC,CASSFLGARYNEQFF
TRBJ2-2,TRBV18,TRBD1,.,TGTGCCAGCTCACCTCTGACAGGGGGCGCAGGGAACACCGGGGAGCTGTTTTTT,CASSPLTGGAGNTGELFF
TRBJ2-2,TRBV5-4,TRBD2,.,TGTGCCAGCAGCTGGGGGACTAAGAACACCGGGGAGCTGTTTTTT,CASSWGTKNTGELFF
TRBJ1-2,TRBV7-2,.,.,TGTGCCAGCAGCTACAGGACAGAGAAAGGCTACACCTTC,CASSYRTEKGYTF
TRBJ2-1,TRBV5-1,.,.,TGCGCCAGCAGCTTGTGGAGGGCCCAGCAGTTCTTC,CASSLWRAQQFF
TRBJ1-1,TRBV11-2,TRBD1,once,TGTGCCAGCAGCTCGGGACAGACCATGAACACTGAAGCTTTCTTT,CASSSGQTMNTEAFF
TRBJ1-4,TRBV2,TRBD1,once,TGTGCCAGCAGTAAGGGACAGGGGCATAATGAAAAACTGTTTTTT,CASSKGQGHNEKLFF
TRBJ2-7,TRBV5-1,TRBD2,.,TGCGCCAGCAGCTTTAGCGGGAGCCCCTACGAGCAGTACTTC,CASSFSGSPYEQYF
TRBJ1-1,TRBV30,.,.,TGTGCCTCGACACCGAACACTGAAGCTTTCTTT,CASTPNTEAFF
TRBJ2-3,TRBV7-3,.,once,TGTGCCAGCAGCCCGTACCCCGGACAGCCAGATACGCAGTATTTT,CASSPYPGQPDTQYF
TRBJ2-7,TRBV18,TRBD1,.,TGTGCCAGCTCACCAAAACAGGGGGAGCACGAGCAGTACTTC,CASSPKQGEHEQYF
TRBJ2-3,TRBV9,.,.,TGTGCCAGCAGCGTAATGTCTAGCGCGGTCACAGATACGCAGTATTTT,CASSVMSSAVTDTQYF
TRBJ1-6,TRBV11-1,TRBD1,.,TGTGCCAGCAGCTTGAACAGGGGGAATTCACCCCTCCACTTT,CASSLNRGNSPLHF
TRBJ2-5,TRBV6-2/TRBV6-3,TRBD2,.,TGTGCCAGCCGTTCTAGCGGGGGGGGACAAGAGACCCAGTACTTC,CASRSSGGGQETQYF
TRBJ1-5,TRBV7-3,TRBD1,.,TGTGCCAGCAGCTCAAGGACAGGGGGCTTTTCGTGGAGCAATCAGCCCCAGCATTTT,CASSSRTGGFSWSNQPQHF
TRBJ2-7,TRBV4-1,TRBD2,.,TGCGCCAGCAGCCAGTGGGGGGGCTACGAGCAGTACTTC,CASSQWGGYEQYF
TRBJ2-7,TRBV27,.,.,TGTGCCAGCGGAGGGTTGAGCTCCTACGAGCAGTACTTC,CASGGLSSYEQYF
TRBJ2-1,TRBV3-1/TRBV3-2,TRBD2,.,TGTGCCAGCAGCCAAGATCGGGCTAGCGGAGAGCAGTTCTTC,CASSQDRASGEQFF
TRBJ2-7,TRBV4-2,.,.,TGTGCCAGCAGCCATGGAAGAAGGGGATCCTACGAGCAGTACTTC,CASSHGRRGSYEQYF
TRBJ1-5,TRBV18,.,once,TGTGCCAGCTCACCAACAGGGCAATTGGGTCAGCCCCAGCATTTT,CASSPTGQLGQPQHF
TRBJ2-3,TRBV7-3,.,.,TGTGCCAGCAGCTTAACAGGGGTGAACACAGATACGCAGTATTTT,CASSLTGVNTDTQYF
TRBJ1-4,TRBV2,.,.,TGTGCCAGCAGTGGGATGGGCCAGCAGGGTGAAAAACTGTTTTTT,CASSGMGQQGEKLFF